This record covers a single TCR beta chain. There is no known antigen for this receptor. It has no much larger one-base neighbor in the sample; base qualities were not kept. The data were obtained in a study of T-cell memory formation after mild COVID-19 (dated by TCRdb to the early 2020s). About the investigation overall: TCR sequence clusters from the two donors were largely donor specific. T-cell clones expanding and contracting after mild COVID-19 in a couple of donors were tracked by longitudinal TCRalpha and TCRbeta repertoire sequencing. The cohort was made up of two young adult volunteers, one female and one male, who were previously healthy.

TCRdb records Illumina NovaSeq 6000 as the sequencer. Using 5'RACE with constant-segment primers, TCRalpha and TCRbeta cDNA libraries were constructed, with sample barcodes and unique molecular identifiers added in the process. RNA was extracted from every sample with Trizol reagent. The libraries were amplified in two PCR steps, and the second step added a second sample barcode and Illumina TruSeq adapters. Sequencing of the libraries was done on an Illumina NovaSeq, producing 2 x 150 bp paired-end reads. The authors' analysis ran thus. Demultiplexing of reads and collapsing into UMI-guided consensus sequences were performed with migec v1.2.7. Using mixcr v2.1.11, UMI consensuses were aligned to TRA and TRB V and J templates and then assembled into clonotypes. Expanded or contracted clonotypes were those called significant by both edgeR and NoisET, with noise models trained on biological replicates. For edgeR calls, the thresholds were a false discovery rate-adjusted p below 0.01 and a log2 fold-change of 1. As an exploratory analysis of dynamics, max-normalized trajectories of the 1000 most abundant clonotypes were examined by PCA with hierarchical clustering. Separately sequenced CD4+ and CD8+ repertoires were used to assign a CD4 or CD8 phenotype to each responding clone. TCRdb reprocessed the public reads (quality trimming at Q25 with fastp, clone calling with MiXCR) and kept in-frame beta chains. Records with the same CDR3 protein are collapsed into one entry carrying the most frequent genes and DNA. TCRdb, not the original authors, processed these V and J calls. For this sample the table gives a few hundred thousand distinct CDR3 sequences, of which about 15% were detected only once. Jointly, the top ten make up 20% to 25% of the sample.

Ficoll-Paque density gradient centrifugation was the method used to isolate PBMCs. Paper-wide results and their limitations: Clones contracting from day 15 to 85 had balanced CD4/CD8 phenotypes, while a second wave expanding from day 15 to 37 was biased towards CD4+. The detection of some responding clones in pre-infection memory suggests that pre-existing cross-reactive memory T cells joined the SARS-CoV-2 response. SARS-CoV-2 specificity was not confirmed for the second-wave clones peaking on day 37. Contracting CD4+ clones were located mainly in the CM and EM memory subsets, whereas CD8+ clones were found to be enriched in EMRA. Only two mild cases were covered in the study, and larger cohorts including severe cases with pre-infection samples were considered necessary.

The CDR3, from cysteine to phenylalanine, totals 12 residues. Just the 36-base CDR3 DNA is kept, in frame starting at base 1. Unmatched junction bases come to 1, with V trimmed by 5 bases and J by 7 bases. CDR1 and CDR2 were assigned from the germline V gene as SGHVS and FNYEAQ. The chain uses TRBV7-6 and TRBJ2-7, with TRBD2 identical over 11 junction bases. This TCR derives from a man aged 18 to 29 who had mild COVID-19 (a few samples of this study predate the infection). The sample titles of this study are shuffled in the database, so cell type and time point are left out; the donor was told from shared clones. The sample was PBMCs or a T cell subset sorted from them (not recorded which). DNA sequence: TGTGCCAGCAGCCGGACTAGCGGGGAGCAGTACTTC. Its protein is CASSRTSGEQYF.